This T cell receptor beta chain was retrieved from a study of HIV-infected children after antiretroviral therapy interruption. The wider study: Continuous-treatment samples came from weeks 0, 48 and 150.

The TCR library was built from RNA with a 3' RACE protocol and unique molecular identifiers. Using its own MiXCR run on the 3' RACE reads, TCRdb lists one record per CDR3 protein. The table records fewer than 45,000 distinct CDR3 sequences, more than 6.5% of them present only once. Documented treatment: PENTA 11 planned treatment interruption arm or continuous ART arm. This clonotype appeared a few times. CDR3 length equals 15 residues. The ends were cut back, 11 bases at V and 0 bases at J, with 20 bases in the middle. Germline loops: CDR1 WSHSY, CDR2 SAAADI. The sequences come from CD45RA+ CD4+ T cells from PBMCs, pooled from several time points, collected from a donor given antiretroviral therapy, either interrupted or continuous. Subset of the sample: naive CD4+ CD45RA+ CD45RO- T cells. The clonotype comes from a pool of human donors with HIV. V gene TRBV10-2 combines with J gene TRBJ2-7; D possibly matches TRBD1 or TRBD2 (6 bases each). CDR3 in amino acids: CAEGGGTQSSYEQYF. The CDR3 DNA reads TGCGCCGAGGGGGGCGGGACACAATCCTCCTACGAGCAGTACTTC.